A selection of T cell receptor beta chains follows, all from one sample in a study of blood T cell repertoires in COVID-19. This table comes from immunoSEQ multiplex PCR, and its TCRdb copy is limited to in-frame clones, with some not included. This table holds roughly 100,000 clones, 75% to 85% found once. Sequencing used peripheral blood. The receptors were gathered from an elderly woman with acute or convalescent COVID-19. The CDR3 runs from the conserved cysteine through the conserved F or W. A D gene is named only where the DNA matches it firmly. Some rows mark clone size as missing; the rest say once, few, many or name a class of expanded clone.

cdr3_nt	cdr3_aa	j_call	v_call	d_call	clone_size
TGTGCCAGCAGCCTTAGAGAGACCCAGTACTTC	CASSLRETQYF	TRBJ2-5	TRBV13	.	.
TGTGCCAGCAGCTTAGTCGCTAGCGGTAACACCGGGGAGCTGTTTTTT	CASSLVASGNTGELFF	TRBJ2-2	TRBV7-2	TRBD2	.
TGCGCCAGCAGCGGCGGACAGCAAGATAATTCACCCCTCCACTTT	CASSGGQQDNSPLHF	TRBJ1-6	TRBV5-1	.	.
TGCGCCAGCAGCCTGGGACAGGGGGGACATACGCAGTATTTT	CASSLGQGGHTQYF	TRBJ2-3	TRBV5-1	TRBD1	.
TGTGCCAGCAGCTTACAGGAGACCCAGTACTTC	CASSLQETQYF	TRBJ2-5	TRBV7-8	.	many
TGTGCCAGCAGCGATTTAGTAGAGCAGTACTTC	CASSDLVEQYF	TRBJ2-7	TRBV4-2	.	few
TGTGCCAGCAGCTTGATGGTTGGGACAGGGGTGACCAACGTCCTGACTTTC	CASSLMVGTGVTNVLTF	TRBJ2-6	TRBV5-4	TRBD1	.
TGTGCCAGCAGCCAAGAACTCTATGGCTACACCTTC	CASSQELYGYTF	TRBJ1-2	TRBV3-1/TRBV3-2	.	.
TGTGCCAGCAGCCAAGGGGGCTCAATGGGCTACACCTTC	CASSQGGSMGYTF	TRBJ1-2	TRBV7-9	TRBD1	.
TGTGCCAGCAGCCCCCGGTTACTTCACTCTCCCGGGGAGCTGTTTTTT	CASSPRLLHSPGELFF	TRBJ2-2	TRBV7-2	.	.
TGTGCCATCAGTGAGGGACAGGGTTGGGATACGCAGTATTTT	CAISEGQGWDTQYF	TRBJ2-3	TRBV10-3	TRBD1	.
TGTGCCAGCAGTTGGGCCGGGACTAGTAATAATGAGCAGTTCTTC	CASSWAGTSNNEQFF	TRBJ2-1	TRBV6-2/TRBV6-3	TRBD2	.
TGTGCCAGTAACACCCTTAATAACTACAATGAGCAGTTCTTC	CASNTLNNYNEQFF	TRBJ2-1	TRBV19	.	.
TGTGCCAGCAGCTTCAGGGGGCGCGGTGAAAAACTGTTTTTT	CASSFRGRGEKLFF	TRBJ1-4	TRBV11-2	TRBD1	.
TGTGCCTGGAGTGTAGGAGGTTCCCTCCACTTT	CAWSVGGSLHF	TRBJ1-6	TRBV30	.	.
TGTGCCAGCAGCTCCAACAGGGCTGGAAACACCATATATTTT	CASSSNRAGNTIYF	TRBJ1-3	TRBV7-9	.	.
TGTGCCAGCAGTTACTCTCAGGTGGGCGACTACGAGCAGTACTTC	CASSYSQVGDYEQYF	TRBJ2-7	TRBV6-2/TRBV6-3	.	.
TGTGCCAGTAGTCCGGAGGGAGGAGCCTACGAGCAGTACTTC	CASSPEGGAYEQYF	TRBJ2-7	TRBV19	.	.
TGCGCCAGCAGCCAAGATCTACCTTGGGCGCTGTTTTTT	CASSQDLPWALFF	TRBJ2-2	TRBV4-3	.	.
TGTGCCAGCAGCTTACTTTACGCGGGAGACGAGCAGTACTTC	CASSLLYAGDEQYF	TRBJ2-7	TRBV7-2	TRBD2	.
TGCGCCAGCAGCCAAGGAGCTAGCGGGAGGCTCGAGCAGTACTTC	CASSQGASGRLEQYF	TRBJ2-7	TRBV4-3	TRBD2	.
TGTGCCAGCAGTTATTCCTCCGGGACTAGCTACGAGCAGTACTTC	CASSYSSGTSYEQYF	TRBJ2-7	TRBV28	TRBD2	.